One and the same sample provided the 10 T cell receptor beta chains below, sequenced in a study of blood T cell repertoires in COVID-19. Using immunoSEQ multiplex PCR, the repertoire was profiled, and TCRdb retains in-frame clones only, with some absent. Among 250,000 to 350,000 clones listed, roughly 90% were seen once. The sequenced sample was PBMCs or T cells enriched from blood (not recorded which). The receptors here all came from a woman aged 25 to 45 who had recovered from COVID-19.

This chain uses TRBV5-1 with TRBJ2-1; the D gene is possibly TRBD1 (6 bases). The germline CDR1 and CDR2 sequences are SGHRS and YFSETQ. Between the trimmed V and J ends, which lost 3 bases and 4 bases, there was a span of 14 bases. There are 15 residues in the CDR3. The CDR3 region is CASSSPGVGYNEQFF. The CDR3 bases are TGCGCCAGCAGCTCCCCAGGGGTCGGGTACAATGAGCAGTTCTTC.

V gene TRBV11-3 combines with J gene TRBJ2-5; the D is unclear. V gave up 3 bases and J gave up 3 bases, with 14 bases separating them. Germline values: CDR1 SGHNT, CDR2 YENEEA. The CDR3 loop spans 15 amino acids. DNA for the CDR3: TGTGCCAGCAGCTTCGGAAGAGGTGAAGAAGAGACCCAGTACTTC. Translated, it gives CASSFGRGEEETQYF.

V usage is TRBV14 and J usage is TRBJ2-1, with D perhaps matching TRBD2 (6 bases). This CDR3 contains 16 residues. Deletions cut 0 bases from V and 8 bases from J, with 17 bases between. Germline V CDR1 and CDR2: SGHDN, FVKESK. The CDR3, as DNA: TGTGCCAGCAGCCAAGAACCCAGGAGGGTCCGCGATGAGCAGTTCTTC. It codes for CASSQEPRRVRDEQFF.

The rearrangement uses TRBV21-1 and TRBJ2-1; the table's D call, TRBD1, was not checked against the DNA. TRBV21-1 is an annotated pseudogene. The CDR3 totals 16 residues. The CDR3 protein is CASREQGSLGVNEQFF. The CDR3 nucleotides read TGTGCCAGCCGCGAACAGGGCAGCCTAGGGGTAAATGAGCAGTTCTTC.

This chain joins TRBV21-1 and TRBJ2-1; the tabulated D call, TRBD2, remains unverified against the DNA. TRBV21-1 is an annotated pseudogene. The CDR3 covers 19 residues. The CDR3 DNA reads TGTGCCAGCAGCAAAGGAACACCTAGCGGGAGGGCCGAGTACAATGAGCAGTTCTTC. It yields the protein CASSKGTPSGRAEYNEQFF.

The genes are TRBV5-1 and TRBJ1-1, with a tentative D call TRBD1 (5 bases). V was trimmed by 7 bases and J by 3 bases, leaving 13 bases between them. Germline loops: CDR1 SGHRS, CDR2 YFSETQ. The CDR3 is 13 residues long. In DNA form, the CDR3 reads TGCGCCAGCTCGGGGGTTTTGGACACTGAAGCTTTCTTT. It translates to CASSGVLDTEAFF. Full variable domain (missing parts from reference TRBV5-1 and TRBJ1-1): KAGVTQTPRYLIKTRGQQVTLSCSPISGHRSVSWYQQTPGQGLQFLFEYFSETQRNKGNFPGRFSGRQFSNSRSEMNVSTLELGDSALYLCASSGVLDTEAFFGQGTRLTVV.

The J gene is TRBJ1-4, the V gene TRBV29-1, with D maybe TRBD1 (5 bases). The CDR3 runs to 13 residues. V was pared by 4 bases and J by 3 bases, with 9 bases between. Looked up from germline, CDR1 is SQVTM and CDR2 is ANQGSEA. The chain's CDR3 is CSVAGDANEKLFF. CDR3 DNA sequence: TGCAGCGTTGCGGGGGATGCTAATGAAAAACTGTTTTTT.

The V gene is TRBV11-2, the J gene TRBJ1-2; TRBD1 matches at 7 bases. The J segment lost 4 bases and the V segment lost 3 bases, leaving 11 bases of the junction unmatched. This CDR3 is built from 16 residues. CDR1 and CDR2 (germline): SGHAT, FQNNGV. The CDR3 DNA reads TGTGCCAGCAGCTTCGGGACAGAGTTGAGTAGCTATGGCTACACCTTC. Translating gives CASSFGTELSSYGYTF.

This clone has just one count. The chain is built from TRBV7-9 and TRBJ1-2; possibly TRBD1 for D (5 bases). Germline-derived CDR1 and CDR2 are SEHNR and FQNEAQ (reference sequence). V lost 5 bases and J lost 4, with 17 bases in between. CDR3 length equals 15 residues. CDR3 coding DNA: TGTGCCAGCAGCACCGACAGTTCCGCTCCCTATGGCTACACCTTC. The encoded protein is CASSTDSSAPYGYTF.

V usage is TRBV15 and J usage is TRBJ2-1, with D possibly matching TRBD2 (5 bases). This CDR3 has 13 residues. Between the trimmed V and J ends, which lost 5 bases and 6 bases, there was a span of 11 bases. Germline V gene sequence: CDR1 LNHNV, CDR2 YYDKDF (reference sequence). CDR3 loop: CATSLGARNEQFF. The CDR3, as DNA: TGTGCCACCAGCCTGGGAGCGCGCAATGAGCAGTTCTTC. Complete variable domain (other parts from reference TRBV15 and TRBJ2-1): DAMVIQNPRYQVTQFGKPVTLSCSQTLNHNVMYWYQQKSSQAPKLLFHYYDKDFNNEADTPDNFQSRRPNTSFCFLDIRSPGLGDTAMYLCATSLGARNEQFFGPGTRLTVL.